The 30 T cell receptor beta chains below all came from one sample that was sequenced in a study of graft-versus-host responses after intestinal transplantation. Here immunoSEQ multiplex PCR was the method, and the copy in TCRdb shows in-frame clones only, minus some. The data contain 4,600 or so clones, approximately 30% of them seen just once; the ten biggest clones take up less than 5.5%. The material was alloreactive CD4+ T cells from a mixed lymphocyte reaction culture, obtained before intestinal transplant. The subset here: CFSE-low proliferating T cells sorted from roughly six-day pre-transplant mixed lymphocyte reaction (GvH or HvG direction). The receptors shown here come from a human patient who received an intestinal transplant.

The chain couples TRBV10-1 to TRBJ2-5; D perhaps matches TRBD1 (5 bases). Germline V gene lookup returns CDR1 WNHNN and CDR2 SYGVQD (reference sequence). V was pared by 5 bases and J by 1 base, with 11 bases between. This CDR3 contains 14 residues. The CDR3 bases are TGCGCCAGCAGTCACCTGACAGTCCAAGAGACCCAGTACTTC. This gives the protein CASSHLTVQETQYF.

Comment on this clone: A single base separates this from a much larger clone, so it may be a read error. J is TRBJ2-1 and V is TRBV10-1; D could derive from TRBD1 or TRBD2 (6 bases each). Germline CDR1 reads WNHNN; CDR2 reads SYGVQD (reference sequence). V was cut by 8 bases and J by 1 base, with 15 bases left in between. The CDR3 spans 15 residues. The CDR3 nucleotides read TGCGCCAGCTGTCGACTAGGGGGGTCCTACAATGAGCAGTTCTTC. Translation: CASCRLGGSYNEQFF.

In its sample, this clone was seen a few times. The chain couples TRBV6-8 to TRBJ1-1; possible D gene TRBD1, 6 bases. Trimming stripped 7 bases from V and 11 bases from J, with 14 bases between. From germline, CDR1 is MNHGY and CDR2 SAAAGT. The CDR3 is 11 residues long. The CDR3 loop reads CASTSDRKAFF. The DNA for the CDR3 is TGTGCCAGCACCTCTGACAGGAAGGCTTTCTTT.

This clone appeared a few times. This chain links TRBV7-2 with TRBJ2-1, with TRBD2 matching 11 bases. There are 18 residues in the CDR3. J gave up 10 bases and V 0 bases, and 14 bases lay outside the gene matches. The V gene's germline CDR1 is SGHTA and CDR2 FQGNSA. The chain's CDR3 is CASSLARLAGGPRAEQFF. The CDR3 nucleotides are TGTGCCAGCAGCTTAGCGCGGTTAGCGGGGGGGCCAAGGGCCGAGCAGTTCTTC.

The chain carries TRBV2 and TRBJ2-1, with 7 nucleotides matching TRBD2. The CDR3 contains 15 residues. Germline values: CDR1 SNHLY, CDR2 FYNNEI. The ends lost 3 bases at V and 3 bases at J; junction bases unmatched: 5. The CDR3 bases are TGTGCCAGCAGTGATGGGGGGAGGGGCTACAATGAGCAGTTCTTC. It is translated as CASSDGGRGYNEQFF.

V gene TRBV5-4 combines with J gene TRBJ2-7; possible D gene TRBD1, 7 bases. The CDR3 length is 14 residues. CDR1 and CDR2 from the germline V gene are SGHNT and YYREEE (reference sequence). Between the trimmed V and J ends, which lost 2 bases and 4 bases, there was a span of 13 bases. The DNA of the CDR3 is TGTGCCAGCAGCTTAGGAGGGGGCGTTTACGAGCAGTACTTC. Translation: CASSLGGGVYEQYF. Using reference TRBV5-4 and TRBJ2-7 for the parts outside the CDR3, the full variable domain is ETGVTQSPTHLIKTRGQQVTLRCSSQSGHNTVSWYQQALGQGPQFIFQYYREEENGRGNFPPRFSGLQFPNYSSELNVNALELDDSALYLCASSLGGGVYEQYFGPGTRLTVT.

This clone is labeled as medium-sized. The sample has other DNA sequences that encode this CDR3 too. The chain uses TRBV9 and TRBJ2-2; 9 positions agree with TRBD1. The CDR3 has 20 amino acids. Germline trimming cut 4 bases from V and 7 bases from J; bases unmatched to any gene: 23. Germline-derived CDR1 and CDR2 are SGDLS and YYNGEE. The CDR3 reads CASSPQGGPGQGFYVGELFF. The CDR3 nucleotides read TGTGCCAGCAGCCCCCAAGGTGGTCCGGGACAGGGTTTTTATGTCGGGGAGCTGTTTTTT.

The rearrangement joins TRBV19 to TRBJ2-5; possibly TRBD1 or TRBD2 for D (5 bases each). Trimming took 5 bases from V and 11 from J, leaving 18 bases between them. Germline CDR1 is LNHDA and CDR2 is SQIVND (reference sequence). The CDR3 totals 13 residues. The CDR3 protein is CASSPLPGPGQYF. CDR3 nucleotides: TGTGCCAGTAGTCCTTTACCGGGACCAGGGCAGTACTTC.

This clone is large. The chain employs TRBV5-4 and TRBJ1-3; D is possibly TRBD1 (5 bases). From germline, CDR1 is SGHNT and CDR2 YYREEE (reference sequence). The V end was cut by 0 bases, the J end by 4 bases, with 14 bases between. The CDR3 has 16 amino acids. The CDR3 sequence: CASSLASGTGGNTIYF. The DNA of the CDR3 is TGTGCCAGCAGCTTGGCCTCTGGGACGGGGGGAAACACCATATATTTT.

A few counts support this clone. CDR3 sequence reads: CASSLDRVNTEAFF. DNA for the CDR3: TGTGCCAGCAGCTTAGACAGAGTGAACACTGAAGCTTTCTTT. The gene calls are TRBV11-3 and TRBJ1-1; the D is unclear. Germline CDR1 and CDR2: SGHNT and YENEEA. This CDR3 has 14 amino acids. V lost 0 bases and J 0 bases, leaving 5 bases between the germline ends.

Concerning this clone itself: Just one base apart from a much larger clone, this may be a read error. CDR3 in amino acids: CASSQMDRVGNQPQHF. DNA for the CDR3: TGCGCCAGCAGCCAAATGGACAGGGTAGGGAATCAGCCCCAGCATTTT. The chain couples TRBV4-3 to TRBJ1-5, with 8 bases fitting TRBD1. The CDR3 has 16 amino acids. The V and J ends lost 2 bases and 4 bases, in that order; junction bases with no gene match: 7. Germline V lookup: CDR1 LGHNA, CDR2 YSLEER.

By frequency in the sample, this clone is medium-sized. The CDR3 reads CASSQDGIEYGYTF. The DNA for the CDR3 is TGCGCCAGCAGCCAAGATGGGATTGAATATGGCTACACCTTC. This chain uses TRBV4-1 with TRBJ1-2; D is unclear. CDR1 MGHRA and CDR2 YSYEKL come from the germline V gene. The CDR3 sequence is 14 residues long. V was pared by 0 bases and J by 5 bases, with 10 bases between.

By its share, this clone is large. The CDR3 here is CASRSTSMHSTDTQYF. CDR3 DNA sequence: TGTGCCAGCAGATCAACTAGTATGCATAGCACAGATACGCAGTATTTT. The gene calls are TRBV7-9 and TRBJ2-3; D perhaps matches TRBD2 (5 bases). The ends were cut back, 6 bases at V and 0 bases at J, with 16 bases in the middle. Germline V gene sequence: CDR1 SEHNR, CDR2 FQNEAQ (reference sequence). CDR3 length equals 16 residues.

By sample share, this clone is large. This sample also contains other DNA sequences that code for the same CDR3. Here the CDR3 reads CASSLGAGAGEAQHF. The CDR3 region has the DNA TGTGCCAGCAGCTTAGGGGCAGGTGCTGGGGAGGCCCAGCATTTT. The gene calls are TRBV7-9 and TRBJ1-5; D gene ambiguous. The CDR3 spans 15 residues. CDR1 SEHNR and CDR2 FQNEAQ come from the germline V gene (reference sequence). With 1 base removed from V and 11 bases from J, the gap between germline ends came to 18 bases. The full variable domain, with the rest looked up from reference TRBV7-9 and TRBJ1-5, is DTGVSQNPRHKITKRGQNVTFRCDPISEHNRLYWYRQTLGQGPEFLTYFQNEAQLEKSRLLSDRFSAERPKGSFSTLEIQRTEQGDSAMYLCASSLGAGAGEAQHFGDGTRLSIL.

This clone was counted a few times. As DNA, the CDR3 is TGCGCCAGCAGCCTTCGGACTAGCGGGGGGGCGTTCTACGAGCAGTACTTC. As protein: CASSLRTSGGAFYEQYF. V gene TRBV4-1 combines with J gene TRBJ2-7; 15 nucleotides line up with TRBD2. V lost 4 bases and J lost 3; bases outside the gene matches: 7. Germline V gene lookup returns CDR1 MGHRA and CDR2 YSYEKL. The CDR3 loop spans 17 amino acids.

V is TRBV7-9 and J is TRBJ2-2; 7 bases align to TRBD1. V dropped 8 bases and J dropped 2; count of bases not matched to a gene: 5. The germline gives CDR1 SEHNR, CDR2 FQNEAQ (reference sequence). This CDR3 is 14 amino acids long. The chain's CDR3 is CASQPGGNTGELFF. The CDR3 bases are TGTGCCAGCCAACCAGGGGGAAACACCGGGGAGCTGTTTTTT.

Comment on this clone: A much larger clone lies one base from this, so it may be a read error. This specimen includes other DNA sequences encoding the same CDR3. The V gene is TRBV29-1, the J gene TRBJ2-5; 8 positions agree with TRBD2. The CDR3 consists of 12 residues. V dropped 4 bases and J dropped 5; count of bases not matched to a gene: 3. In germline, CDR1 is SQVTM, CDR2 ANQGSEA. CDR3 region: CSVAGGWETQYF. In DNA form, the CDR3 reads TGCAGCGTTGCGGGGGGGTGGGAGACCCAGTACTTC.

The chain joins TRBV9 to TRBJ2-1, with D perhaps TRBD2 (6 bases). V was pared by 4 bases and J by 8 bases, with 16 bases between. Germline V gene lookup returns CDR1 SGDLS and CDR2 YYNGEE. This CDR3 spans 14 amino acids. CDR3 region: CASSPGSPSDEQFF. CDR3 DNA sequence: TGTGCCAGCAGCCCAGGCTCCCCTAGCGATGAGCAGTTCTTC.

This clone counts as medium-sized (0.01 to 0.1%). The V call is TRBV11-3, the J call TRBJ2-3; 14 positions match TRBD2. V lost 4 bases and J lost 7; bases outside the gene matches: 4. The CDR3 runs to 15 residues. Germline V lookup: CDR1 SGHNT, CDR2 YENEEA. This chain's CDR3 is CASSSGLAGVYTQYF. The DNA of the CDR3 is TGTGCCAGCAGCTCGGGACTAGCGGGGGTTTATACGCAGTATTTT.

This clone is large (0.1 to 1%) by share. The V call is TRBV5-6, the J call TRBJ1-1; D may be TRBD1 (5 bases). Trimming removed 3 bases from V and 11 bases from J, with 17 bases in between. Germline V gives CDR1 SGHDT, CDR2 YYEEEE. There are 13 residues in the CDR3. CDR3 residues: CASSSGTPLTAFF. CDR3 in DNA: TGTGCCAGCAGCTCCGGGACGCCCCTGACGGCTTTCTTT.

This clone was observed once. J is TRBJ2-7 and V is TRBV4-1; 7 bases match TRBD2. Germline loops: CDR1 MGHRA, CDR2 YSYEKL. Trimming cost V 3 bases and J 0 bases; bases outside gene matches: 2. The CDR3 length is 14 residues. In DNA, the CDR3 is TGCGCCAGCAGCCAGAGGACTAGCTCCTACGAGCAGTACTTC. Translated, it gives CASSQRTSSYEQYF.

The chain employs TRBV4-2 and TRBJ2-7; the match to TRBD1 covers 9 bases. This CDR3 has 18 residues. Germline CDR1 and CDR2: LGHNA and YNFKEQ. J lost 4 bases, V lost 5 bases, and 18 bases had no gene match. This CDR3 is CASSLGTGIKMRLYEQYF. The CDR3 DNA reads TGTGCCAGCAGCTTGGGGACAGGGATCAAGATGAGACTTTACGAGCAGTACTTC.

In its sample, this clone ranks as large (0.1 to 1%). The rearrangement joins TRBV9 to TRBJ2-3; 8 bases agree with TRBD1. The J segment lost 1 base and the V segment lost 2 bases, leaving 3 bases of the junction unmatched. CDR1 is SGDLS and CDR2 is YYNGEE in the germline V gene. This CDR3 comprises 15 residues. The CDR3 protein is CASSVRGQGTDTQYF. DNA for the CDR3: TGTGCCAGCAGCGTTAGGGGACAGGGCACAGATACGCAGTATTTT. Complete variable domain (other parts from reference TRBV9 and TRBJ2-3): DSGVTQTPKHLITATGQRVTLRCSPRSGDLSVYWYQQSLDQGLQFLIQYYNGEERAKGNILERFSAQQFPDLHSELNLSSLELGDSALYFCASSVRGQGTDTQYFGPGTRLTVL.

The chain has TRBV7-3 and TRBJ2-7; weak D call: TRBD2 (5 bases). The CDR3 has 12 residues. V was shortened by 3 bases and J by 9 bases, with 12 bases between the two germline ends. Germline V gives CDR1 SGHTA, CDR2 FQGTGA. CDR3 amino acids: CASSFKLGAQYF. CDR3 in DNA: TGTGCCAGCAGCTTCAAATTGGGAGCGCAGTACTTC.

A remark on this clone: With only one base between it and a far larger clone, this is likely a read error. CDR3 sequence reads: CASSPSPPTTGNTIYF. As DNA, the CDR3 is TGTGCCAGCAGCCCCAGCCCCCCAACGACTGGAAACACCATATATTTT. The gene calls are TRBV7-7 and TRBJ1-3; unclear D gene. There are 16 residues in the CDR3. The V gene's germline CDR1 is SSHAT and CDR2 FNYEAQ (reference sequence). Trimming removed 5 bases from V and 2 bases from J, with 16 bases in between.

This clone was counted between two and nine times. CDR3 loop: CASIGLAGSNEQFF. CDR3 bases: TGTGCCAGTATAGGACTAGCGGGGTCCAATGAGCAGTTCTTC. J is TRBJ2-1 and V is TRBV19; 12 bases map to TRBD2. Germline loops: CDR1 LNHDA, CDR2 SQIVND (reference sequence). J gave up 6 bases and V 7 bases, and 4 bases lay outside the gene matches. The CDR3 spans 14 residues.

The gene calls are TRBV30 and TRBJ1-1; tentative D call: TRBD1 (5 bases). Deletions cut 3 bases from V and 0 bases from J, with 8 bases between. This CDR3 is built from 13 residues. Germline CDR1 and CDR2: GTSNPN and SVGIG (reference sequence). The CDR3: CAWRGRLNTEAFF. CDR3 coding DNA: TGTGCCTGGAGGGGACGGTTGAACACTGAAGCTTTCTTT.

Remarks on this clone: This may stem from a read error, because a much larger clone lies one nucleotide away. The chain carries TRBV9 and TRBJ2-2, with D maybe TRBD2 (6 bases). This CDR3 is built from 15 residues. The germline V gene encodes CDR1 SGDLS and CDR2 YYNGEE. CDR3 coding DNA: TGTGCCCGCAGCGCCTGGCAGCGTGGAGGGGGGGAGCTGTTTTTT. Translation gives CARSAWQRGGGELFF. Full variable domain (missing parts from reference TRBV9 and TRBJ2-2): DSGVTQTPKHLITATGQRVTLRCSPRSGDLSVYWYQQSLDQGLQFLIQYYNGEERAKGNILERFSAQQFPDLHSELNLSSLELGDSALYFCARSAWQRGGGELFFGEGSRLTVL.

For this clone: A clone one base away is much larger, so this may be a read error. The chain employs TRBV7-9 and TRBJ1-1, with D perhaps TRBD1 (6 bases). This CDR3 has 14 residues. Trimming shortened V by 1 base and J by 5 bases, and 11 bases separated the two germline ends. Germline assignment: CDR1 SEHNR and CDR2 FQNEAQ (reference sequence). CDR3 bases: TGTGCCAGCAGCTTAGATGGACAGAGGACTGAAGCTTTCTTT. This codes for CASSLDGQRTEAFF.

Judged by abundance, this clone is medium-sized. The CDR3 region is CASSQSGNRGKANYGYTF. The CDR3 DNA reads TGCGCCAGCAGTCAATCGGGGAACAGGGGAAAGGCTAACTATGGCTACACCTTC. The J gene is TRBJ1-2, the V gene TRBV23-1; TRBD1 aligns across 7 bases. TRBV23-1 is reported as an ORF; its role is uncertain. The CDR3 has 18 amino acids. Germline trimming cut 0 bases from V and 0 bases from J; bases unmatched to any gene: 10.